Presented here are 23 T cell receptor beta chains from one specimen sequenced in a study of blood T cells in healthy people across ages. A second about 6 to 11 cycle PCR used barcoded and J-beta primers. TCRdb analysed the 5' RACE reads with MiXCR anew, one entry per CDR3 protein. The repertoire includes about 620,000 distinct CDR3 sequences, under 65% of them detected once, and about 13% sits in the top ten. Material for sequencing was blood. The receptors were gathered from a woman of 80 years or more in good health.

This clonotype was picked up many times. The chain joins TRBV5-1 to TRBJ1-2, with D possibly being TRBD1 (5 bases). The CDR3 is 14 amino acids. Trimming took 5 bases from V and 4 from J, leaving 15 bases between them. Germline CDR1 reads SGHRS; CDR2 reads YFSETQ. The CDR3 nucleotides read TGCGCCAGCAGTCAAGACAGCGAATCCTATGGCTACACCTTC. This codes for CASSQDSESYGYTF.

The V and J genes are TRBV29-1 and TRBJ1-1, with 9 bases that match TRBD1. CDR3 size: 13 residues. Germline V CDR1 and CDR2: SQVTM, ANQGSEA. Trimming at V came to 5 bases and at J to 6 bases, leaving 7 bases not matched to a gene. The CDR3 DNA is TGCAGCGTTCGTACCGGGACAGGGCCTGAAGCTTTCTTT. This encodes CSVRTGTGPEAFF. The full variable domain, its missing parts supplied by reference TRBV29-1 and TRBJ1-1, is SAVISQKPSRDICQRGTSLTIQCQVDSQVTMMFWYRQQPGQSLTLIATANQGSEATYESGFVIDKFPISRPNLTFSTLTVSNMSPEDSSIYLCSVRTGTGPEAFFGQGTRLTVV.

The chain uses TRBV10-1 and TRBJ2-3, with D maybe TRBD1 (6 bases). The ends were cut back, 5 bases at V and 14 bases at J, with 17 bases in the middle. Germline-derived CDR1 and CDR2 are WNHNN and SYGVQD (reference sequence). CDR3 length equals 12 residues. This CDR3 is CASSSGTSIRYF. For the CDR3, the DNA is TGCGCCAGCAGTTCCGGGACATCCATCCGGTATTTT.

This chain uses TRBV5-1 with TRBJ2-6; D is undetermined. The CDR3 has 15 amino acids. Germline V gene data show CDR1 as SGHRS and CDR2 as YFSETQ. Trimming took off 2 bases at V and 0 bases at J, with 6 bases between the two ends. The CDR3 nucleotides read TGCGCCAGCAGCTTCAAGGACTCTGGGGCCAACGTCCTGACTTTC. This sequence encodes CASSFKDSGANVLTF.

V gene TRBV29-1 combines with J gene TRBJ2-1; 8 nucleotides match TRBD2. The germline V gene encodes CDR1 SQVTM and CDR2 ANQGSEA. This CDR3 region has 15 residues. Losses at the gene ends were 2 bases for V and 1 base for J; bases not matched to a gene: 4. The CDR3 DNA follows: TGCAGCGTTGAACCCACTAGCGGTTCCTACAATGAGCAGTTCTTC. Its protein product is CSVEPTSGSYNEQFF.

The chain employs TRBV20-1 and TRBJ2-4, with 8 positions matching TRBD1. The DNA end lines up better with TRBJ2-7; the J call may be wrong. The CDR3 extends over 13 amino acids. The germline V gene has CDR1 DFQATT and CDR2 SNEGSKA (reference sequence). CDR3 loop: CSAPRTGRSEQYF. CDR3 nucleotide sequence: TGCAGTGCTCCCCGGACAGGGAGGAGCGAGCAGTACTTC.

The chain uses TRBV15 and TRBJ2-5; D might be TRBD1 (6 bases). The J call could be wrong; TRBJ2-7 is a better fit for the DNA end. This CDR3 region has 16 residues. Per the germline V gene, CDR1 is LNHNV and CDR2 is YYDKDF (reference sequence). CDR3 sequence (DNA): TGTGCCACCAGCAGGGACCCAGGGGCGACTTACTACGAGCAGTACTTC. Translation gives CATSRDPGATYYEQYF.

Of note for this clonotype: A much larger clone lies a single base off, so this may be a read error. The V call is TRBV12-3 or TRBV12-4, the J call TRBJ2-3; D may be TRBD2 (6 bases). CDR3 length equals 15 residues. Trimming pared 8 bases from V and 4 bases from J, leaving 19 bases between. As DNA, the CDR3 is TGTGCCAGCGCTTCATGGGACTCCGTGGCAGATACGCAGTATTTT. Translated: CASASWDSVADTQYF.

This clonotype has a handful of counts. The chain links TRBV28 to TRBJ2-3; D possibly corresponds to TRBD2 (5 bases). Trimming cost V 8 bases and J 1 base, with 19 bases left between them. The CDR3 is 16 residues long. Germline V CDR1 and CDR2: MDHEN, SYDVKM. The CDR3 sequence is CASRYRGLWGTDTQYF. CDR3 DNA: TGTGCCAGCCGATACCGCGGACTGTGGGGCACAGATACGCAGTATTTT.

This clonotype has a count of ten or more. The CDR3 nucleotides read TGTGCCATCAGTCTTGGACCGATTAGCAATCAGCCCCAGCATTTT. Protein sequence: CAISLGPISNQPQHF. This rearrangement joins TRBV10-3 to TRBJ1-5, with D hard to call. From germline, CDR1 is ENHRY and CDR2 SYGVKD. The germline V and J ends were trimmed by 5 bases and 0 bases, with 11 bases remaining between them. The length of the CDR3 is 15 residues.

Notes on this clonotype: A read error may explain this, as a much larger clone is one base away. The V gene is TRBV20-1, the J gene TRBJ2-1, with 12 bases that match TRBD2. Near its end, the DNA agrees better with TRBJ2-7, so the J call may be wrong. Germline values: CDR1 DFQATT, CDR2 SNEGSKA (reference sequence). This CDR3 is built from 16 residues. CDR3 loop: CSAASGRASLYNEQYF. CDR3 in DNA: TGCAGTGCTGCTAGCGGGAGGGCCTCCCTCTACAATGAGCAGTACTTC.

The chain combines TRBV21-1 with TRBJ1-2; TRBD1, as called in the table, went unchecked against the DNA. TRBV21-1 is listed as a pseudogene. The CDR3 is made up of 18 amino acids. The DNA for the CDR3 is TGTGCCAGCAGCAAAGTCATGGACAGATCACTATCTAACTATGGCTACACCTTC. It specifies CASSKVMDRSLSNYGYTF.

The chain carries TRBV6-5 and TRBJ1-5; 9 bases agree with TRBD1. The CDR3 consists of 13 residues. V lost 6 bases, J lost 7 bases, and 4 bases stayed unmatched. Germline V lookup: CDR1 MNHEY, CDR2 SVGAGI. CDR3 DNA: TGTGCCAGCAGACAGGGGGCTTGGCAGCCCCAGCATTTT. It is translated as CASRQGAWQPQHF.

The sample holds many counts of this clonotype. This sequence joins TRBV6-5 and TRBJ2-1, with TRBD2 identical over 13 bases. CDR1 and CDR2 (germline): MNHEY, SVGAGI. The junction had 3 bases not matched to a gene; V was cut back by 6 bases and J by 4 bases. The CDR3 has 15 residues. The CDR3 is CASRMGLAGYNEQFF. The CDR3 DNA sequence: TGTGCCAGCAGAATGGGACTAGCGGGGTACAATGAGCAGTTCTTC.

As to this clonotype: A much larger clone lies one base from this, so it may be a read error. The V gene is TRBV7-2, the J gene TRBJ2-1; 7 bases match TRBD2. This CDR3 has 15 amino acids. The junction had 5 bases not matched to a gene; V was cut back by 6 bases and J by 0 bases. The germline V gene has CDR1 SGHTA and CDR2 FQGNSA. CDR3 region: CASRSGLGSYNEQFF. The CDR3 coding sequence is TGTGCCAGCAGGAGCGGACTAGGCTCCTACAATGAGCAGTTCTTC.

The V gene is TRBV12-3 or TRBV12-4, the J gene TRBJ1-3; D is ambiguous. The CDR3 length is 16 residues. V dropped 2 bases and J dropped 3 bases, with 14 bases sitting between them. CDR3 DNA: TGTGCCAGCAGTTTACGAGGAGGGATTGGTGGAAACACCATATATTTT. It yields the protein CASSLRGGIGGNTIYF.

The table lists this clonotype with a few counts. A much larger clone lies a single base off, so this may be a read error. V usage is TRBV5-1 and J usage is TRBJ2-1, with D maybe TRBD1 (6 bases). TRBJ2-7 matches the DNA end more closely, so the J call is doubtful. CDR1 is SGHRS, CDR2 YFSETQ, per germline. The CDR3 is 18 residues long. CDR3: CASSLDPLRGSSYNEQYF. The CDR3 coding sequence is TGCGCCAGCAGCTTGGACCCACTCAGGGGAAGCTCCTACAATGAGCAGTACTTC.

This clonotype was observed a handful of times. The chain links TRBV7-2 to TRBJ2-1; D is perhaps TRBD1 (6 bases). Germline V lookup: CDR1 SGHTA, CDR2 FQGNSA. V gave up 5 bases and J gave up 5 bases, with 10 bases separating them. CDR3 size: 13 residues. CDR3 sequence (DNA): TGTGCCAGCAGCATCGGACAGAACAATGAGCAGTTCTTC. Protein product: CASSIGQNNEQFF.

Worth noting for this clonotype: The germline gene is not matched at one end of the junction; a read error may be the cause. The chain links TRBV4-1 to TRBJ2-6; perhaps TRBD2 as D (5 bases). CDR3 size: 17 residues. The germline V gene has CDR1 MGHRA and CDR2 YSYEKL. Here the CDR3 reads CAGSQEISRAGANVLTF. CDR3 in DNA: TGCGCCGGCAGCCAAGAAATTTCGAGGGCTGGGGCCAACGTCCTGACTTTC.

This clonotype showed up just a few times. V is TRBV6-1 and J is TRBJ1-2; D is possibly TRBD1 (6 bases). Germline assignment: CDR1 MNHNS and CDR2 SASEGT. The CDR3 is made up of 15 amino acids. Between the trimmed V and J ends, which lost 0 bases and 3 bases, there was a span of 11 bases. CDR3 loop: CASSEAGGADYGYTF. The CDR3 bases are TGTGCCAGCAGTGAAGCGGGGGGCGCGGACTATGGCTACACCTTC.

The rearrangement links TRBV20-1 to TRBJ2-3, with TRBD1 matching 9 bases. V trimming: 1 base; J trimming: 8 bases; junction bases outside the gene matches: 16. This CDR3 spans 17 amino acids. CDR1 is DFQATT and CDR2 is SNEGSKA in the germline V gene (reference sequence). Here the CDR3 reads CSARAGNRDRVRCTQYF. CDR3 DNA sequence: TGCAGTGCTAGAGCAGGGAACCGGGACAGGGTGAGGTGTACGCAGTATTTT.

In this sample, this clonotype turned up many times. The chain employs TRBV12-3 or TRBV12-4 and TRBJ1-6; D gene ambiguous. Trimming pared 3 bases from V and 7 bases from J, leaving 4 bases between. This CDR3 is 12 amino acids long. CDR3 in amino acids: CASSFTNSPLHF. DNA for the CDR3: TGTGCCAGCAGTTTCACAAATTCACCCCTCCACTTT.

This chain joins TRBV20-1 and TRBJ1-1; D gene uncertain. Trimming removed 6 bases at V and 0 bases at J, with 11 bases between. The CDR3 has 13 residues. Germline V gene lookup returns CDR1 DFQATT and CDR2 SNEGSKA (reference sequence). The CDR3 sequence: CSASLSVNTEAFF. CDR3 DNA: TGCAGTGCCAGCCTTTCGGTGAACACTGAAGCTTTCTTT.